The sample holds a few counts of the clone carrying this TCR beta chain. The antigen remains unidentified. The data stem from a study of response to subunit inactivated influenza vaccine. Findings and limits, study-wide: It was the authors' suggestion that each seasonal influenza vaccination recruits few new T cells.

TCRdb itself ran the RT-PCR reads through MiXCR, one entry per CDR3 protein. The sample holds some 600,000 distinct CDR3 sequences, 14% seen once. The CDR3 covers 15 residues. The ends lost 6 bases at V and 5 bases at J; junction bases unmatched: 5. The TCR comes from a man aged 45-60 years who received an inactivated influenza vaccine. The chain employs TRBV12-3 or TRBV12-4 and TRBJ1-6, with 9 bases matching TRBD1. The material sequenced was PBMCs from blood, taken 14 to 15 days before vaccination. CDR3 loop: CASRAGTGHNSPLHF. DNA of the CDR3: TGTGCCAGCAGAGCCGGGACAGGGCATAATTCACCCCTCCACTTT.